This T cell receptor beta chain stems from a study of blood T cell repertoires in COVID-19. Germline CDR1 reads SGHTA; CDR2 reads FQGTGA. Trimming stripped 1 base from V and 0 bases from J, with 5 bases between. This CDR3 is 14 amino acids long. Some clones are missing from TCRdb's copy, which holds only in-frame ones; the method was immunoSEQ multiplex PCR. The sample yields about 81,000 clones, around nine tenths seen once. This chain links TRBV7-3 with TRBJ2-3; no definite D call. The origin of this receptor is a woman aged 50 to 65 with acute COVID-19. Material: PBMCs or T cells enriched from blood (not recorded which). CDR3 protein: CASSLNPSTDTQYF. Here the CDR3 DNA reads TGTGCCAGCAGCTTAAATCCTAGCACAGATACGCAGTATTTT. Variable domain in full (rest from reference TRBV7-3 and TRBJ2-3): GAGVSQTPSNKVTEKGKYVELRCDPISGHTALYWYRQSLGQGPEFLIYFQGTGAADDSGLPNDRFFAVRPEGSVSTLKIQRTERGDSAVYLCASSLNPSTDTQYFGPGTRLTVL.